This T cell receptor (beta chain) derives from a study of cytomegalovirus exposure and HLA in healthy donors. At the level of the study: An early release of data contained around 80 million unique TCRs, which came from HLA-typed donors.

Remarks on this clone: As yet, its antigen is unknown.

The CDR3 loop spans 15 amino acids. From germline, CDR1 is SEHNR and CDR2 FQNEAQ (reference sequence). V was clipped by 1 base and J by 5 bases, with 14 bases between them. Findings and caveats of the study: Within a later analysis, the majority of CMV-associated TCR beta chains appeared HLA-restricted.

The PCR used 60 Vbeta and 13 Jbeta primers. Some clones are missing from TCRdb's copy, which holds only in-frame ones; the method was immunoSEQ multiplex PCR. The sample has fewer than 250,000 clones; over 80% are singletons. The TCR was taken from a woman aged 50 to 65 in good health and CMV-seropositive. The chain recombines TRBV7-9 with TRBJ2-5, with D perhaps matching TRBD1 (6 bases). The sample was PBMCs. The CDR3 sequence is CASSLVSTGLETQYF. CDR3 DNA sequence: TGTGCCAGCAGCTTAGTCTCAACAGGGTTGGAGACCCAGTACTTC.